The 22 T cell receptor beta chains listed next were all sequenced from one sample in a study of blood T cells in healthy people across ages. A second PCR of 7 to 11 cycles used a sample-barcoded 5' primer and a J-beta primer mix. TCRdb itself ran the 5' RACE reads through MiXCR, one entry per CDR3 protein. The sample yields more than 800,000 distinct CDR3 sequences, 25% to 35% seen once. Sequencing was performed on blood. These receptors were collected from a woman older than 75 in good health.

There are a few counts of this clonotype. This chain connects TRBV19 to TRBJ2-7, with D perhaps matching TRBD2 (6 bases). Trimming stripped 3 bases from V and 3 bases from J, with 12 bases between. This CDR3 comprises 14 residues. Germline values: CDR1 LNHDA, CDR2 SQIVND (reference sequence). The DNA for the CDR3 is TGTGCCAGTAGTATTACTTCGGAGGGCTACGAGCAGTACTTC. Protein product: CASSITSEGYEQYF.

The V and J genes are TRBV3-1 and TRBJ1-6; D call uncertain. Trimming took 4 bases from V and 7 from J, leaving 8 bases between them. The CDR3 length is 13 residues. CDR1 is LGHDT, CDR2 YNNKEL, per germline (reference sequence). CDR3 sequence: CASSPLQNSPLHF. The CDR3 nucleotides read TGTGCCAGCAGCCCTCTACAGAATTCACCCCTCCACTTT.

This clonotype was counted between two and nine times. The gene calls are TRBV6-2 or TRBV6-3 and TRBJ2-6, with 9 bases lining up with TRBD1. With 7 bases clipped from V and 2 bases from J, the junction kept 12 bases outside the gene matches. CDR1 is MNHEY and CDR2 is SVGEGT in the germline V gene. This CDR3 is 18 amino acids long. Here the CDR3 DNA reads TGTGCCAGCATACAGGACAGGGGATTTAGTACTGGGGCCAACGTCCTGACTTTC. It translates to CASIQDRGFSTGANVLTF.

The gene calls are TRBV6-2 or TRBV6-3 and TRBJ1-1, with TRBD1 as a possible D gene (6 bases). The CDR3 is made up of 17 amino acids. Germline V gene lookup returns CDR1 MNHEY and CDR2 SVGEGT. Trimming shortened V by 2 bases and J by 7 bases, and 23 bases separated the two germline ends. CDR3 sequence: CASSYTSKGGVLFEAFF. In DNA, the CDR3 is TGTGCCAGCAGTTACACCTCCAAGGGGGGGGTTCTTTTTGAAGCTTTCTTT.

This clonotype has only a few counts. The chain recombines TRBV7-2 with TRBJ1-2; 9 positions match TRBD1. The CDR3 length is 15 residues. Germline values: CDR1 SGHTA, CDR2 FQGNSA. V lost 8 bases to trimming and J lost 5 bases; unmatched junction nucleotides: 12. The CDR3 sequence is CASVIQGAGRYGYTF. The CDR3 DNA sequence: TGTGCCAGCGTCATACAGGGGGCGGGACGTTATGGCTACACCTTC.

This clonotype was detected once. V gene TRBV7-4 combines with J gene TRBJ1-2, with D unclear. V lost 4 bases and J 7 bases, leaving 13 bases between the germline ends. This CDR3 is built from 13 residues. Germline CDR1 is SGHVT and CDR2 is SQSDAQ. CDR3 sequence: CASSSSPETGYTF. As DNA, the CDR3 is TGTGCCAGCAGCTCTAGCCCCGAAACTGGCTACACCTTC.

This clonotype appeared many times. The chain couples TRBV7-2 to TRBJ2-3, with TRBD2 matching over 7 bases. V gave up 1 base and J gave up 1 base; unmatched junction bases: 5. Per the germline V gene, CDR1 is SGHTA and CDR2 is FQGNSA. The CDR3 has 16 amino acids. The CDR3 spells CASSLGVGGGTDTQYF. The CDR3 bases are TGTGCCAGCAGCTTAGGGGTGGGGGGGGGCACAGATACGCAGTATTTT. Full variable domain (outside the CDR3, taken from reference TRBV7-2 and TRBJ2-3): GAGVSQSPSNKVTEKGKDVELRCDPISGHTALYWYRQSLGQGLEFLIYFQGNSAPDKSGLPSDRFSAERTGGSVSTLTIQRTQQEDSAVYLCASSLGVGGGTDTQYFGPGTRLTVL.

There are many counts of this clonotype. The V and J genes are TRBV2 and TRBJ2-7, with D uncertain. CDR1 SNHLY and CDR2 FYNNEI come from the germline V gene. The V gene lost 4 bases and the J gene lost 0 bases, with 10 bases spanning the gap. This CDR3 has 14 amino acids. The CDR3: CASSGYSLSYEQYF. The CDR3 DNA reads as TGTGCCAGCAGTGGCTATTCACTCTCCTACGAGCAGTACTTC.

The V gene is TRBV20-1, the J gene TRBJ2-1; 10 bases match TRBD2. The CDR3 consists of 16 residues. The V gene's germline CDR1 is DFQATT and CDR2 SNEGSKA (reference sequence). Unmatched junction bases numbered 10, after V lost 3 bases and J lost 5 bases. The CDR3 region is CSASDPLAGVNNEQFF. The DNA for the CDR3 is TGCAGTGCTAGCGACCCGCTAGCGGGAGTTAACAATGAGCAGTTCTTC.

CDR3 loop: CASSFGLAVGYEQYF. The CDR3 DNA reads TGTGCCAGCAGCTTTGGACTAGCGGTTGGCTACGAGCAGTACTTC. The gene calls are TRBV7-6 and TRBJ2-7, with 10 bases lining up with TRBD2. This CDR3 has 15 residues. CDR1 and CDR2 from the germline V gene are SGHVS and FNYEAQ. V trimming: 3 bases; J trimming: 3 bases; junction bases outside the gene matches: 5. Combining the CDR3 with reference TRBV7-6 and TRBJ2-7 gives the whole variable domain GAGVSQSPRYKVTKRGQDVALRCDPISGHVSLYWYRQALGQGPEFLTYFNYEAQQDKSGLPNDRFSAERPEGSISTLTIQRTEQRDSAMYRCASSFGLAVGYEQYFGPGTRLTVT.

CDR3 protein: CASGWGSPNSPLHF. The DNA for the CDR3 is TGTGCCAGCGGTTGGGGCAGCCCTAATTCACCCCTCCACTTT. The V gene is TRBV6-2 or TRBV6-3, the J gene TRBJ1-6; D perhaps matches TRBD1 (5 bases). Per the germline V gene, CDR1 is MNHEY and CDR2 is SVGEGT. V was pared by 8 bases and J by 6 bases, with 14 bases between. CDR3 size: 14 residues.

In its sample, this clonotype was seen many times. J is TRBJ1-2 and V is TRBV7-2; possibly TRBD1 for D (5 bases). This CDR3 has 12 residues. CDR1 is SGHTA and CDR2 is FQGNSA in the germline V gene. The V gene lost 7 bases and the J gene lost 8 bases, with 14 bases spanning the gap. For the CDR3, the DNA is TGTGCCAGCATGCTCCAGGGCGGCGGCTACACCTTC. Translation: CASMLQGGGYTF.

This clonotype showed up many times. The chain carries TRBV6-2 or TRBV6-3 and TRBJ1-2, with D unclear. This CDR3 spans 12 amino acids. Germline values: CDR1 MNHEY, CDR2 SVGEGT. With 5 bases removed from V and 4 bases from J, the gap between germline ends came to 8 bases. The CDR3 here is CASSTEGYGYTF. The CDR3 DNA sequence: TGTGCCAGCAGTACAGAGGGCTATGGCTACACCTTC.

This clonotype was detected only a few times. The chain couples TRBV24-1 to TRBJ2-2, with D possibly being TRBD1 (5 bases). CDR3 length: 14 residues. Germline V gives CDR1 KGHDR, CDR2 SFDVKD. Deletions cut 4 bases from V and 5 bases from J, with 10 bases between. CDR3 region: CATSDIDRTGELFF. CDR3 DNA: TGTGCCACCAGTGACATCGACAGAACCGGGGAGCTGTTTTTT.

The rearrangement joins TRBV5-5 to TRBJ2-5, with TRBD1 matching over 7 bases. Unmatched junction bases numbered 10, after V lost 0 bases and J lost 11 bases. CDR1 is SGHKS, CDR2 YYEKEE, per germline (reference sequence). The CDR3 runs 14 residues. Here the CDR3 reads CASSLDDRATKQYF. The CDR3 coding sequence is TGTGCCAGCAGCTTGGATGACAGGGCTACGAAGCAGTACTTC.

This clonotype has at least ten counts. The J gene is TRBJ2-3, the V gene TRBV20-1, with D hard to call. The ends were cut back, 3 bases at V and 3 bases at J, with 13 bases in the middle. This CDR3 is 14 amino acids long. Germline assignment: CDR1 DFQATT and CDR2 SNEGSKA (reference sequence). CDR3 residues: CSASLAIRTDTQYF. Written as DNA, the CDR3 is TGCAGTGCTAGTTTGGCTATACGAACAGATACGCAGTATTTT.

With regard to this clonotype: This may stem from a read error, because a much larger clone lies one nucleotide away. CDR3 sequence reads: CAGSLDRTVGLEYF. CDR3 DNA: TGTGCCGGCAGCTTAGATAGGACAGTCGGATTGGAGTATTTT. The rearrangement uses TRBV7-2 and TRBJ2-3, with D perhaps TRBD1 (6 bases). CDR3 length: 14 residues. CDR1 SGHTA and CDR2 FQGNSA come from the germline V gene.

V gene TRBV29-1 combines with J gene TRBJ2-4; D perhaps matches TRBD2 (5 bases). Germline V gene data show CDR1 as SQVTM and CDR2 as ANQGSEA. V was cut by 5 bases and J by 1 base, with 9 bases left in between. CDR3 length: 13 amino acids. The CDR3 spells CSVFEGAKNIQYF. In DNA form, the CDR3 reads TGCAGCGTTTTCGAGGGTGCCAAAAACATTCAGTACTTC.

This clonotype has a single count. This clone may be a read error of a much larger clone one base away. The chain combines TRBV11-3 with TRBJ2-6, with 10 bases lining up with TRBD2. Germline CDR1 reads SGHNT; CDR2 reads YENEEA. The CDR3 sequence is 15 residues long. The CDR3: CVSSLGATGLAVLTF. The DNA of the CDR3 is TGTGTCAGCAGCTTAGGGGCGACGGGACTAGCGGTCCTGACTTTC.

A few counts support this clonotype. The genes are TRBV21-1 and TRBJ2-7; the D call in the table, TRBD1, was not verified against the DNA. TRBV21-1 is noted as a pseudogene. The CDR3 runs 15 residues. This chain's CDR3 is CASSKLGQITYEQYF. The CDR3, as DNA: TGTGCCAGCAGCAAACTGGGACAAATTACCTACGAGCAGTACTTC.

This clonotype appeared many times. The chain carries TRBV6-2 or TRBV6-3 and TRBJ1-1, with D maybe TRBD1 (6 bases). The CDR3 totals 13 residues. Looked up from germline, CDR1 is MNHEY and CDR2 is SVGEGT. The V end lost 4 bases, the J end lost 5 bases, and 11 bases lay between the germline ends. This CDR3 is CASSSQGATEAFF. CDR3 DNA sequence: TGTGCCAGCAGTTCACAGGGTGCAACTGAAGCTTTCTTT.

In DNA, the CDR3 is TGTGCCAGCAGCCCTCCCGGGATCCAAGAGACCCAGTACTTC. Translating gives CASSPPGIQETQYF. The rearrangement joins TRBV7-9 to TRBJ2-5; possible D gene TRBD2, 5 bases. V was pared by 5 bases and J by 1 base, with 11 bases between. The CDR3 consists of 14 residues. Per germline, CDR1 SEHNR and CDR2 FQNEAQ (reference sequence). The whole variable domain, remainder taken from reference TRBV7-9 and TRBJ2-5, is DTGVSQNPRHKITKRGQNVTFRCDPISEHNRLYWYRQTLGQGPEFLTYFQNEAQLEKSRLLSDRFSAERPKGSFSTLEIQRTEQGDSAMYLCASSPPGIQETQYFGPGTRLLVL.